This TCR beta chain was documented in a study of T-cell memory formation after mild COVID-19. Study observations and caveats: Nothing showed for sure that second-wave clones peaking on day 37 were SARS-CoV-2 specific. Later expanders leaned CD4+, whereas clones that contracted between day 15 and 85 were balanced CD4/CD8.

5'RACE primed at constant segments yielded TCR alpha and TCR beta cDNA libraries bearing sample barcodes and UMIs. TCRdb independently ran MiXCR on the 5' RACE reads; one entry per CDR3 protein. The sample lists around 340,000 distinct CDR3 sequences, roughly 21% seen once, with approximately 12% in the top ten. V was clipped by 8 bases and J by 4 bases, with 13 bases between them. Germline CDR1 is SGHTA and CDR2 is FQGNSA. CDR3 length: 13 residues. This clonotype was counted a few times. Its antigen is not identified. The sample comprised PBMCs or a T cell subset sorted from them (not recorded which). The sequence was obtained from an adult woman who had mild COVID-19 (a few samples of this study predate the infection). Cell type and time point are not known. The chain is built from TRBV7-2 and TRBJ2-3; D is ambiguous. CDR3 loop: CASLPRASDTQYF. The CDR3 nucleotides read TGTGCCAGCTTACCTAGAGCGTCAGATACGCAGTATTTT.